This paragraph reports one TCR beta chain. What it binds is unknown. At one of its ends the junction is not consistent with the germline gene, which may arise from a read error. The CDR3 has 15 amino acids. The germline CDR1 and CDR2 sequences are SGHRS and YFSETQ. This sample is part of a study of T-cell reconstitution after alpha-beta-depleted transplantation in children. Unique molecular identifiers were built into the TCRbeta library. TCRdb reanalysed the PCR reads using MiXCR and keeps one entry per CDR3 protein. This table holds hundreds of thousands of distinct CDR3 sequences, less than 15% found once. Overall study results and limits: Hyperexpanded clones declined; after one year, newly produced T cells mostly supplied diversity.

The gene calls are TRBV5-1 and TRBJ1-4, with 10 bases that match TRBD1. This receptor was obtained from a girl aged 2-10 years with congenital amegakaryocytic thrombocytopenia, due to receive a stem cell transplant. This specimen was PBMCs, taken before TCRalphabeta/CD19-depleted stem cell transplant. CDR3 in amino acids: CACSVSGTGEEKLFF. CDR3 DNA sequence: TGCGCCTGCAGCGTATCCGGGACAGGGGAGGAAAAACTGTTTTTT.